This TCR beta chain comes out of a study of T cell responses to AZD1222 COVID-19 vaccine. Concerning this clone: The antigen is unknown.

Assay: immunoSEQ multiplex PCR; the TCRdb copy retains only in-frame clones and omits some. Among around 110,000 clones listed, more than 85% were seen once. Study outcomes and limitations: There were vaccine-associated CD4 TCRs across spike, dominant at 160-218 and 743-854.

CDR1 and CDR2 from the germline V gene are LNHDA and SQIVND (reference sequence). Trimming left V 6 bases short and J 4 bases short, with 13 bases between. This CDR3 spans 15 amino acids. The chain joins TRBV19 to TRBJ2-6; tentatively, D is TRBD1 or TRBD2 (6 bases each). This specimen was peripheral blood, taken on day 0 of AZD1222 vaccination. This sequence originates from an adult in good health. This CDR3 is CASRPRGAGANVLTF. In DNA form, the CDR3 reads TGTGCCAGTAGACCAAGGGGGGCCGGGGCCAACGTCCTGACTTTC.